The 19 T cell receptor beta chains reported below all come from one sample, sequenced in a study of shared clonotypes between healthy human individuals. Profiling relied on immunoSEQ multiplex PCR, and the TCRdb table lists in-frame clones only, not all of them. This table holds roughly 660,000 clones, less than 95% found once. The sample was memory CD8+ T cells from PBMCs. Subset indicated: CD45RO+ cells pooled with CCR7-negative TemRA cells. Source of these receptors: a man between 18 and 35 years old in good health. Some clones in this sample may be carry-over from other donors' samples.

The rearrangement links TRBV10-3 to TRBJ2-2, with 8 nucleotides matching TRBD1. The CDR3 loop spans 15 amino acids. After removal of 7 bases from V and 4 bases from J, the junction contained 8 bases not matched to a gene. Germline CDR1 reads ENHRY; CDR2 reads SYGVKD. CDR3 amino acids: CAITDQGASTGELFF. The CDR3 DNA is TGTGCCATCACCGACCAGGGGGCGAGCACCGGGGAGCTGTTTTTT.

Regarding this clone: Distinct nucleotide sequences in the sample also encode this CDR3. V usage is TRBV5-6 and J usage is TRBJ1-1; no clear D gene. The CDR3 sequence is 13 residues long. Deletions cut 0 bases from V and 2 bases from J, with 5 bases between. Germline V gene lookup returns CDR1 SGHDT and CDR2 YYEEEE. This CDR3 is CASSLGPNTEAFF. The CDR3 nucleotides read TGTGCCAGCAGCTTGGGGCCCAACACTGAAGCTTTCTTT.

The rearrangement joins TRBV27 to TRBJ1-1; 7 bases fit TRBD1. CDR3 size: 16 residues. Germline assignment: CDR1 MNHEY and CDR2 SMNVEV (reference sequence). J gave up 3 bases and V 4 bases, and 11 bases lay outside the gene matches. The DNA of the CDR3 is TGTGCCAGCAGTTACATTCGATCCGGGACAGACACTGAAGCTTTCTTT. Translated, it gives CASSYIRSGTDTEAFF.

The rearrangement joins TRBV4-1 to TRBJ1-1; D ambiguous. Germline values: CDR1 MGHRA, CDR2 YSYEKL. The CDR3 runs 14 residues. V shed 1 base and J shed 6 bases, with 12 bases lying between them. CDR3 sequence reads: CASSQVINLSEAFF. The CDR3 region has the DNA TGCGCCAGCAGCCAAGTGATTAATCTCTCTGAAGCTTTCTTT.

This rearrangement joins TRBV27 to TRBJ2-1; TRBD1 matches at 11 bases. The germline gives CDR1 MNHEY, CDR2 SMNVEV (reference sequence). The CDR3 has 21 amino acids. V shed 3 bases and J 8 bases; nucleotides not matched to a gene: 24. The CDR3 DNA reads as TGTGCCAGCAGTTTGCCGCCAGGACAGGGGGCTTTGGGAGGGCCTTACGATGAGCAGTTCTTC. It yields the protein CASSLPPGQGALGGPYDEQFF.

V usage is TRBV30 and J usage is TRBJ2-3; D assignment may be TRBD1 or TRBD2 (5 bases each). The CDR3 length is 15 residues. Germline lookup yields CDR1 GTSNPN and CDR2 SVGIG (reference sequence). The ends were cut back, 2 bases at V and 2 bases at J, with 14 bases in the middle. The CDR3 loop is CAWSLGGGLTDTQYF. As DNA, the CDR3 is TGTGCCTGGAGTCTTGGGGGTGGACTCACAGATACGCAGTATTTT.

This sequence joins TRBV5-4 and TRBJ2-1; 11 bases map to TRBD2. The CDR3 sequence is 18 residues long. Germline lookup yields CDR1 SGHNT and CDR2 YYREEE (reference sequence). V dropped 6 bases and J dropped 8; count of bases not matched to a gene: 19. CDR3: CASTLTSGGTGGVDEQFF. Written as DNA, the CDR3 is TGTGCCAGCACCCTCACTAGCGGGGGCACCGGTGGGGTAGATGAGCAGTTCTTC.

This clone was picked up many times. Other DNA sequences within the sample encode an identical CDR3. This chain links TRBV7-9 with TRBJ2-1; tentative D call: TRBD2 (5 bases). CDR3 length: 12 amino acids. In germline, CDR1 is SEHNR, CDR2 FQNEAQ (reference sequence). V dropped 3 bases and J dropped 7 bases, with 7 bases sitting between them. In DNA form, the CDR3 reads TGTGCCAGCAGCTTGGGAGCGAATGAGCAGTTCTTC. Its protein is CASSLGANEQFF.

This chain connects TRBV7-9 to TRBJ2-5, with a possible D match to TRBD2 (5 bases). V lost 5 bases and J lost 10, with 8 bases in between. The germline V gene encodes CDR1 SEHNR and CDR2 FQNEAQ (reference sequence). CDR3 length equals 10 residues. CDR3 sequence reads: CASSRGDQYF. CDR3 nucleotide sequence: TGTGCCAGCAGCCGGGGTGACCAGTACTTC.

The V call is TRBV27, the J call TRBJ2-1; D may correspond to TRBD1 or TRBD2 (6 bases each). CDR1 MNHEY and CDR2 SMNVEV come from the germline V gene (reference sequence). V was pared by 6 bases and J by 8 bases, with 14 bases between. The CDR3 loop spans 13 amino acids. The CDR3 DNA sequence: TGTGCCAGCAGCGCCGGGGGCAGGCATGAGCAGTTCTTC. Encoded protein: CASSAGGRHEQFF.

This chain uses TRBV28 with TRBJ2-7, with D perhaps given as TRBD1 or TRBD2 (5 bases each). This CDR3 is 14 amino acids long. Germline CDR1 MDHEN, CDR2 SYDVKM. V was shortened by 5 bases and J by 0 bases, with 11 bases between the two germline ends. Written as DNA, the CDR3 is TGTGCCAGCAGTGGATGGGGGAGCTCCTACGAGCAGTACTTC. Encoded protein: CASSGWGSSYEQYF.

The rearrangement joins TRBV28 to TRBJ2-7, with D tentatively TRBD1 or TRBD2 (5 bases each). The CDR3 is made up of 14 amino acids. The germline gives CDR1 MDHEN, CDR2 SYDVKM. V lost 3 bases to trimming and J lost 5 bases, with 14 bases between them. The chain's CDR3 is CASSFAGGGDEQYF. CDR3 nucleotides: TGTGCCAGCAGTTTCGCTGGGGGTGGAGACGAGCAGTACTTC.

This chain uses TRBV19 with TRBJ2-7, with D unclear. With 0 bases removed from V and 4 bases from J, the gap between germline ends came to 10 bases. The CDR3 is 14 residues long. Germline loops: CDR1 LNHDA, CDR2 SQIVND (reference sequence). For the CDR3, the DNA is TGTGCCAGTAGTATAGATGGACGGGTGTACGAGCAGTACTTC. Residues: CASSIDGRVYEQYF.

The chain is built from TRBV27 and TRBJ2-2; D call uncertain. CDR3 length: 14 residues. CDR1 is MNHEY and CDR2 is SMNVEV in the germline V gene (reference sequence). The V end was cut by 2 bases, the J end by 2 bases, with 6 bases between. The CDR3 protein is CASSLTDNTGELFF. CDR3 DNA: TGTGCCAGCAGTTTAACAGATAACACCGGGGAGCTGTTTTTT.

This clone has a single count. This chain connects TRBV9 to TRBJ2-7; tentatively, D is TRBD2 (6 bases). The CDR3 runs to 15 residues. With 5 bases removed from V and 2 bases from J, the gap between germline ends came to 17 bases. In germline, CDR1 is SGDLS, CDR2 YYNGEE. The CDR3 loop reads CASSADSGSTYEQYF. CDR3 DNA: TGTGCCAGCAGTGCAGACAGCGGGTCTACCTACGAGCAGTACTTC.

Concerning this clone itself: In the same sample, other DNA sequences code for this CDR3. The chain couples TRBV4-3 to TRBJ2-7, with TRBD1 matching 8 bases. CDR1 LGHNA and CDR2 YSLEER come from the germline V gene. This CDR3 spans 15 amino acids. J gave up 1 base and V 0 bases, and 2 bases lay outside the gene matches. DNA of the CDR3: TGCGCCAGCAGCCAAGATAGGACAGGGTCCTACGAGCAGTACTTC. It codes for CASSQDRTGSYEQYF.

This sequence joins TRBV6-5 and TRBJ2-7, with TRBD1 as a possible D gene (6 bases). The CDR3 spans 14 residues. Germline-derived CDR1 and CDR2 are MNHEY and SVGAGI. V lost 2 bases and J 0 bases, leaving 8 bases between the germline ends. In nucleotides, the CDR3 is TGTGCCAGCAGTTACACAGGGAGCTCCTACGAGCAGTACTTC. It encodes CASSYTGSSYEQYF.

The chain employs TRBV6-5 and TRBJ1-1; a weak D match, TRBD1 (5 bases). The germline CDR1 and CDR2 sequences are MNHEY and SVGAGI. The CDR3 has 14 residues. Trimming cost V 7 bases and J 5 bases, with 17 bases left between them. The CDR3 DNA reads TGTGCCAGCACCGAGGTGCAGGGAGGGACTGAAGCTTTCTTT. It yields the protein CASTEVQGGTEAFF.

The J gene is TRBJ2-1, the V gene TRBV11-2, with D hard to call. V lost 1 base, J lost 7 bases, and 8 bases lay in between. CDR3 size: 13 residues. Germline CDR1 SGHAT, CDR2 FQNNGV. The CDR3 region has the DNA TGTGCCAGCAGCTTAGGGGGAAGGAATGAGCAGTTCTTC. It yields the protein CASSLGGRNEQFF.